Included here is one T cell receptor (beta chain) sequence, with context. Only in-frame clones appear in the TCRdb table, and some are missing; sequencing was by immunoSEQ multiplex PCR. The sample lists tens of thousands of clones, 91% occurring once. Germline CDR1 SGDLS, CDR2 YYNGEE. The CDR3 loop spans 15 amino acids. Unmatched junction bases numbered 4, after V lost 3 bases and J lost 5 bases. These data come from a study of T cell changes during pregnancy in multiple sclerosis. The sequencing here drew on peripheral blood, taken in the first trimester of pregnancy. This clonotype originated in a female donor in good health, enrolled as a control in a pregnancy study. V gene TRBV9 combines with J gene TRBJ2-5, with TRBD2 matching 13 bases. The chain's CDR3 is CASSGLAGGRETQYF. In DNA, the CDR3 is TGTGCCAGCAGCGGACTAGCGGGGGGTCGGGAGACCCAGTACTTC.